This TCR beta chain was recorded in a study of patients and donors after allogeneic stem cell transplantation. The germline V gene encodes CDR1 SGHRS and CDR2 YFSETQ. The CDR3 has 14 amino acids. Trimming removed 5 bases at V and 3 bases at J, with 11 bases between. TCRdb re-called the RT-PCR reads with MiXCR, one entry per CDR3 protein. The table records more than 850,000 distinct CDR3 sequences, around 17% of them present only once. The J gene is TRBJ2-2, the V gene TRBV5-1; the D is unclear. This clonotype originated in a human donor who was either an allogeneic HSCT recipient or a stem cell or donor lymphocyte infusion donor (not recorded which). It is not recorded whose cells these are; they may come from a transplant donor. The sequencing sample was made of blood, either unsorted or a sorted T cell fraction (not recorded which). CDR3 in DNA: TGCGCCAGCAGACATGATAGGGACACCGGGGAGCTGTTTTTT. This codes for CASRHDRDTGELFF.